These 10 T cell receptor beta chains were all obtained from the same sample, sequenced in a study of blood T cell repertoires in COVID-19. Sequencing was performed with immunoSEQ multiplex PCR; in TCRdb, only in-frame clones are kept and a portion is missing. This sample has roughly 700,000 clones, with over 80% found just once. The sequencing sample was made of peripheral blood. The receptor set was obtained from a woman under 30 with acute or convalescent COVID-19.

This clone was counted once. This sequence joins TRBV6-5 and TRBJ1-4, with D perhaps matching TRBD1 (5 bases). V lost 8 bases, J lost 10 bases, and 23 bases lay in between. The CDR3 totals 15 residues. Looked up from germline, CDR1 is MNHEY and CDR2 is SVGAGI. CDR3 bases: TGTGCCAGCGGGGGGTTAGGGGATCCAAGTGGAAAACTGTTTTTT. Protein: CASGGLGDPSGKLFF.

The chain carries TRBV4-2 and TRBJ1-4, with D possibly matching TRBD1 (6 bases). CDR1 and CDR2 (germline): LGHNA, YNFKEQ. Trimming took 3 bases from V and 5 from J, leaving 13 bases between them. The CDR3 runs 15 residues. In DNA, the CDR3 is TGTGCCAGCAGCCAGCGACAGGTTCCAAATGAAAAACTGTTTTTT. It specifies CASSQRQVPNEKLFF.

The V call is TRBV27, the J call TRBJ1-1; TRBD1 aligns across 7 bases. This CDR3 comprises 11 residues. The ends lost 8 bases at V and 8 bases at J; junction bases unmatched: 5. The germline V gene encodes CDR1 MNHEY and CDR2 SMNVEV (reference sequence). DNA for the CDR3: TGTGCCAGCGGCTCGACAGGGGAAGCTTTCTTT. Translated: CASGSTGEAFF.

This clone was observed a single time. The CDR3 here is CASSTARTGYNSPLHF. In DNA, the CDR3 is TGCGCCAGCAGCACAGCGCGTACAGGGTATAATTCACCCCTCCACTTT. The rearrangement links TRBV5-1 to TRBJ1-6; D is possibly TRBD1 (6 bases). CDR1 SGHRS and CDR2 YFSETQ come from the germline V gene. The CDR3 totals 16 residues. V lost 4 bases to trimming and J lost 4 bases, with 15 bases between them.

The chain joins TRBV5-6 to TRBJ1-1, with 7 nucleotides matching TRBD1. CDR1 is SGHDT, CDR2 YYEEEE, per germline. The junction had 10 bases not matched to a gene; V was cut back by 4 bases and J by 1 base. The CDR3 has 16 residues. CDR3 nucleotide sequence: TGTGCCAGCAGCCTCGCCGGACAGGACTCGAACACTGAAGCTTTCTTT. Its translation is CASSLAGQDSNTEAFF. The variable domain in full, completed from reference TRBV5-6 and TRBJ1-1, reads DAGVTQSPTHLIKTRGQQVTLRCSPKSGHDTVSWYQQALGQGPQFIFQYYEEEERQRGNFPDRFSGHQFPNYSSELNVNALLLGDSALYLCASSLAGQDSNTEAFFGQGTRLTVV.

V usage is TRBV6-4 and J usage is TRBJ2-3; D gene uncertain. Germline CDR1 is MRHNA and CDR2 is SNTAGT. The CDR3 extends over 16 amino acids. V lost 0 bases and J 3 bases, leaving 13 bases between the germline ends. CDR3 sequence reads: CASSDSVSQTTDTQYF. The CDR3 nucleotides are TGTGCCAGCAGTGACTCGGTCTCTCAAACTACAGATACGCAGTATTTT.

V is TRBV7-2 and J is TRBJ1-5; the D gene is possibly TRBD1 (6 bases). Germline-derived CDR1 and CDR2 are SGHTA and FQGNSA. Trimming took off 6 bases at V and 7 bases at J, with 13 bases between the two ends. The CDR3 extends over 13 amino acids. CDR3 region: CASRPDRYQPQHF. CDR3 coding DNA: TGTGCCAGCAGACCTGACAGGTACCAGCCCCAGCATTTT.

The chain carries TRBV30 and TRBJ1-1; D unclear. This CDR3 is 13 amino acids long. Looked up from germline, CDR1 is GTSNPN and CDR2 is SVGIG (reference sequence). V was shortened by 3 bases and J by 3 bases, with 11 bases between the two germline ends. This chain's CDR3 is CAWSNIVDTEAFF. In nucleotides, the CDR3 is TGTGCCTGGAGCAATATCGTAGACACTGAAGCTTTCTTT.

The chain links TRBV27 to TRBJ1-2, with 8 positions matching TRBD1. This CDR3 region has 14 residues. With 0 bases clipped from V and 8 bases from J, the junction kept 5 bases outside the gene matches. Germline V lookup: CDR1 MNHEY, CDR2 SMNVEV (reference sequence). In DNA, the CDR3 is TGTGCCAGCAGTTTATCGGGACAGGATGACGGCTACACCTTC. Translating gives CASSLSGQDDGYTF.

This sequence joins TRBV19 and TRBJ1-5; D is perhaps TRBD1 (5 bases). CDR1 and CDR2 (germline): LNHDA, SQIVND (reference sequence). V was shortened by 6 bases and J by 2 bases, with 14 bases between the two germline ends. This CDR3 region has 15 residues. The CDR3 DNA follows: TGTGCCAGTAGGGAAGGGGCCAAGGGCAATCAGCCCCAGCATTTT. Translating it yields CASREGAKGNQPQHF.